A selection of T cell receptor beta chains follows, all from one sample in a study of response to subunit inactivated influenza vaccine. Using its own MiXCR run on the RT-PCR reads, TCRdb lists one record per CDR3 protein. Of some 500,000 distinct CDR3 sequences in the sample, 25% were seen once. The source was CD4+ T cells sorted from PBMCs, collected about 5 days after vaccination. Every receptor here comes from a man aged 45 to 65 who received an inactivated influenza vaccine. Both conserved end residues are trimmed from each CDR3. Each record gives: V gene, CDR3 protein.

TRBV7-2 | ASSLAGTSGRNPYEQY
TRBV6-2/TRBV6-3 | ASSYRDGAKNIQY
TRBV29-1 | SVIPLTGIEQF
TRBV5-1 | ASSSSGRVNTGELF
TRBV20-1 | SASGRYYEQY
TRBV9 | ASSEVAGGSNEQF
TRBV9 | ASSVGRVNTEAF
TRBV7-9 | ASSTGLATGELF
TRBV7-2 | ASSLPLSGGQETQY
TRBV19 | ASSIFTSGAETQY
TRBV5-1 | ASAKEGLIYGYT
TRBV5-5 | ASSQEGMGETQY
TRBV28 | ASSMGLGSNQPQH
TRBV2 | ASSDTPGYGYT
TRBV5-5 | ASSLEGWGDTQY
TRBV4-3 | ASSQELAYNEQF
TRBV7-2 | ASSPRPTDTQY
TRBV6-2/TRBV6-3 | ASSYAVAGELF
TRBV4-1 | ASSRYRDNSGNTIY
TRBV6-5 | ASVRLAGGQETQY
TRBV20-1 | SATSRDYKLGQY
TRBV20-1 | SAREPRGLYEQY
TRBV20-1 | SAGTSGGAEF
TRBV6-1 | ASTLSTGRHEQY
TRBV29-1 | SVERRMNTEAF
TRBV29-1 | SVEWGGGELF
TRBV7-9 | ASSLVRGLKGITEAF
TRBV24-1 | ATSDDMRGELF
TRBV14 | ASSQEAAGRRSLF
TRBV20-1 | SARDYSNSYEQY
TRBV7-6 | ASSFQEGTEAF
TRBV7-9 | ASSPWLGNTEAF
TRBV20-1 | SATRGVGYQETQY
TRBV12-3/TRBV12-4 | ASGLAGVKETQY
TRBV27 | ASSTTGAGRAF
TRBV12-3/TRBV12-4 | ASSLGAGGGNEKLF
TRBV6-5 | ASSYGTGKGTYNSPLH
TRBV29-1 | SVDNPSDNEQF
TRBV5-1 | ASSPSTGAYEQY
TRBV7-9 | ASSPGGRNTEAF
TRBV6-2/TRBV6-3 | ASSTIESETQY
TRBV19 | ASRDVLNEQY
TRBV20-1 | SARSQGPHQPQH
TRBV15 | ATSSDGQAQGNEKLF
TRBV20-1 | IGTATLNTEAF